Shown below are 20 T cell receptor beta chains from a single sample sequenced in a study of cytomegalovirus exposure and HLA in healthy donors. The assay was immunoSEQ multiplex PCR, and TCRdb's table has in-frame clones only and misses some. The sample has about 200,000 clones, around 80% seen once. Material: PBMCs. Every receptor here comes from a woman between 25 and 40 years old in good health and CMV-seronegative.

V gene TRBV6-5 combines with J gene TRBJ2-7; 9 nucleotides line up with TRBD2. Germline V lookup: CDR1 MNHEY, CDR2 SVGAGI. V gave up 2 bases and J gave up 2 bases; unmatched junction bases: 4. The CDR3 loop spans 15 amino acids. The CDR3 is CASSYGAGGPYEQYF. The CDR3, as DNA: TGTGCCAGCAGTTACGGCGCGGGAGGGCCCTACGAGCAGTACTTC.

In DNA, the CDR3 is TGCGCCAGCAGTGGGGGGACAGGTGGATCGGATACGCAGTATTTT. Translation: CASSGGTGGSDTQYF. The gene calls are TRBV10-2 and TRBJ2-3, with 8 bases lining up with TRBD1. The V gene's germline CDR1 is WSHSY and CDR2 SAAADI. Unmatched junction bases numbered 9, after V lost 4 bases and J lost 6 bases. The CDR3 is 15 residues long.

The chain carries TRBV6-1 and TRBJ1-1; 9 nucleotides line up with TRBD1. Looked up from germline, CDR1 is MNHNS and CDR2 is SASEGT. The V and J ends lost 2 bases and 3 bases, in that order; junction bases with no gene match: 1. The CDR3 covers 14 residues. CDR3 coding DNA: TGTGCCAGCAGTGAAACAGGGGGCTACACTGAAGCTTTCTTT. This sequence encodes CASSETGGYTEAFF.

The rearrangement joins TRBV9 to TRBJ1-1; D unresolved. The V end was cut by 4 bases, the J end by 3 bases, with 16 bases between. The CDR3 extends over 15 amino acids. Germline V gene data show CDR1 as SGDLS and CDR2 as YYNGEE. The chain's CDR3 is CASSFQTRMDTEAFF. CDR3 DNA: TGTGCCAGCAGCTTCCAGACTAGGATGGACACTGAAGCTTTCTTT.

The genes are TRBV19 and TRBJ2-2; 13 bases match TRBD2. This CDR3 is built from 14 residues. Germline V gene sequence: CDR1 LNHDA, CDR2 SQIVND (reference sequence). V trimming: 9 bases; J trimming: 6 bases; junction bases outside the gene matches: 4. Written as DNA, the CDR3 is TGTGCCAGCCGGACTAGCGGGAGTGCCGGGGAGCTGTTTTTT. Translating gives CASRTSGSAGELFF.

The chain is built from TRBV10-3 and TRBJ2-7; 11 bases map to TRBD2. CDR1 and CDR2 (germline): ENHRY, SYGVKD. The CDR3 runs to 13 residues. Unmatched junction bases numbered 6, after V lost 10 bases and J lost 4 bases. The DNA for the CDR3 is TGTGCCACGCAAGTAGCGGGGGGGTACGAGCAGTACTTC. Translating it yields CATQVAGGYEQYF.

The chain combines TRBV2 with TRBJ2-3, with D possibly matching TRBD2 (6 bases). CDR1 is SNHLY and CDR2 is FYNNEI in the germline V gene. The length of the CDR3 is 15 residues. V was pared by 1 base and J by 6 bases, with 14 bases between. In DNA, the CDR3 is TGTGCCAGCAGTGAAGGGGGAGGATCGGGTGATACGCAGTATTTT. It specifies CASSEGGGSGDTQYF.

The chain joins TRBV5-6 to TRBJ2-7; 7 bases match TRBD1. Germline V gene lookup returns CDR1 SGHDT and CDR2 YYEEEE. V gave up 1 base and J gave up 6 bases; unmatched junction bases: 10. This CDR3 has 15 amino acids. CDR3 DNA: TGTGCCAGCAGCTTGATCATACAGGGGTATGGCGAGCAGTACTTC. Protein: CASSLIIQGYGEQYF.

CDR3 DNA sequence: TGTGCCAGCAGCTTCTTACAGGGAATTTCGGAGACCCAGTACTTC. Translating it yields CASSFLQGISETQYF. This sequence joins TRBV5-6 and TRBJ2-5, with a possible D match to TRBD1 (6 bases). The germline gives CDR1 SGHDT, CDR2 YYEEEE. The CDR3 is 15 residues long. V lost 2 bases and J lost 5, with 16 bases in between.

The genes are TRBV12-5 and TRBJ1-1, with a possible D match to TRBD1 (6 bases). With 1 base removed from V and 10 bases from J, the gap between germline ends came to 13 bases. Per germline, CDR1 LGHNT and CDR2 FRNRAP. The length of the CDR3 is 13 residues. The CDR3 reads CASGLGTETRAFF. In nucleotides, the CDR3 is TGTGCTAGTGGTTTGGGGACAGAAACGCGAGCTTTCTTT. The full variable domain, its missing parts supplied by reference TRBV12-5 and TRBJ1-1, is DARVTQTPRHKVTEMGQEVTMRCQPILGHNTVFWYRQTMMQGLELLAYFRNRAPLDDSGMPKDRFSAEMPDATLATLKIQPSEPRDSAVYFCASGLGTETRAFFGQGTRLTVV.

This chain connects TRBV18 to TRBJ2-1, with a weak D call TRBD2 (5 bases). Trimming shortened V by 4 bases and J by 0 bases, and 10 bases separated the two germline ends. Germline assignment: CDR1 KGHSH and CDR2 LQKENI. The CDR3 is made up of 15 amino acids. CDR3: CASSQRRSSYNEQFF. The CDR3 nucleotides are TGTGCCAGCTCACAGCGGCGTAGCTCCTACAATGAGCAGTTCTTC.

J is TRBJ2-7 and V is TRBV18, with 7 bases matching TRBD1. Germline values: CDR1 KGHSH, CDR2 LQKENI. The CDR3 sequence is 15 residues long. Trimming at V came to 0 bases and at J to 5 bases, leaving 7 bases not matched to a gene. The CDR3 DNA is TGTGCCAGCTCACCACCGACGACAGGGATCGACGAGCAGTACTTC. It codes for CASSPPTTGIDEQYF.

The chain couples TRBV19 to TRBJ1-1, with 7 bases identical to TRBD1. V shed 3 bases, J shed 9 bases, and the junction held 7 bases outside the gene matches. This CDR3 is built from 13 residues. Germline loops: CDR1 LNHDA, CDR2 SQIVND (reference sequence). The CDR3 nucleotides are TGTGCCAGTAGTATCCTAACAGGGGAAAAAGCTTTCTTT. As protein: CASSILTGEKAFF. Complete variable domain (other parts from reference TRBV19 and TRBJ1-1): DGGITQSPKYLFRKEGQNVTLSCEQNLNHDAMYWYRQDPGQGLRLIYYSQIVNDFQKGDIAEGYSVSREKKESFPLTVTSAQKNPTAFYLCASSILTGEKAFFGQGTRLTVV.

The chain carries TRBV9 and TRBJ2-5, with D tentatively TRBD1 (6 bases). Germline CDR1 SGDLS, CDR2 YYNGEE. This CDR3 comprises 15 residues. Trimming removed 4 bases from V and 5 bases from J, with 18 bases in between. CDR3 protein: CASSPFDRRGETQYF. The CDR3 region has the DNA TGTGCCAGCAGCCCTTTCGACAGGCGCGGGGAGACCCAGTACTTC. Variable domain in full (rest from reference TRBV9 and TRBJ2-5): DSGVTQTPKHLITATGQRVTLRCSPRSGDLSVYWYQQSLDQGLQFLIQYYNGEERAKGNILERFSAQQFPDLHSELNLSSLELGDSALYFCASSPFDRRGETQYFGPGTRLLVL.

This chain uses TRBV2 with TRBJ1-1; no reliable D call. Trimming took off 2 bases at V and 7 bases at J, with 14 bases between the two ends. This CDR3 comprises 14 residues. Germline CDR1 and CDR2: SNHLY and FYNNEI. As DNA, the CDR3 is TGTGCCAGCAGTGAATCGGTCCTAAACTATGAAGCTTTCTTT. Its translation is CASSESVLNYEAFF.

The chain uses TRBV18 and TRBJ2-1, with 8 nucleotides matching TRBD2. The germline V gene encodes CDR1 KGHSH and CDR2 LQKENI. V dropped 1 base and J dropped 2; count of bases not matched to a gene: 7. There are 17 residues in the CDR3. In DNA form, the CDR3 reads TGTGCCAGCTCACCACGAAGGGCGGGGGGTACCTACAATGAGCAGTTCTTC. Its protein product is CASSPRRAGGTYNEQFF.

J is TRBJ2-3 and V is TRBV2, with TRBD2 matching 9 bases. Trimming cost V 4 bases and J 4 bases; bases outside gene matches: 3. This CDR3 region has 14 residues. Germline values: CDR1 SNHLY, CDR2 FYNNEI. CDR3 coding DNA: TGTGCCAGCAGTGGCACTAGCGGGCCAGATACGCAGTATTTT. Its translation: CASSGTSGPDTQYF.

This sequence joins TRBV6-5 and TRBJ2-7, with TRBD1 matching over 7 bases. The CDR3 sequence is 14 residues long. The trim removed 4 bases at V and 3 bases at J, leaving 6 bases unmatched. Looked up from germline, CDR1 is MNHEY and CDR2 is SVGAGI. CDR3 nucleotides: TGTGCCAGCAGTTGGGGACAGCCCAACTACGAGCAGTACTTC. Translated, it gives CASSWGQPNYEQYF.

V gene TRBV5-1 combines with J gene TRBJ1-2; 8 bases align to TRBD1. CDR1 is SGHRS and CDR2 is YFSETQ in the germline V gene. The V and J ends lost 4 bases and 12 bases, in that order; junction bases with no gene match: 14. The CDR3 extends over 14 amino acids. The CDR3 coding sequence is TGCGCCAGCAGCGTCGGGACAGGTAGAAAAGGTGACACCTTC. This translates into CASSVGTGRKGDTF.

This sequence joins TRBV5-4 and TRBJ2-3, with 7 positions matching TRBD2. CDR1 and CDR2 (germline): SGHNT, YYREEE (reference sequence). Trimming removed 4 bases from V and 2 bases from J; junction bases left unmatched: 4. The CDR3 runs to 14 residues. Here the CDR3 reads CASSGSGTTDTQYF. The CDR3 DNA follows: TGTGCCAGCAGCGGCAGCGGGACCACAGATACGCAGTATTTT.